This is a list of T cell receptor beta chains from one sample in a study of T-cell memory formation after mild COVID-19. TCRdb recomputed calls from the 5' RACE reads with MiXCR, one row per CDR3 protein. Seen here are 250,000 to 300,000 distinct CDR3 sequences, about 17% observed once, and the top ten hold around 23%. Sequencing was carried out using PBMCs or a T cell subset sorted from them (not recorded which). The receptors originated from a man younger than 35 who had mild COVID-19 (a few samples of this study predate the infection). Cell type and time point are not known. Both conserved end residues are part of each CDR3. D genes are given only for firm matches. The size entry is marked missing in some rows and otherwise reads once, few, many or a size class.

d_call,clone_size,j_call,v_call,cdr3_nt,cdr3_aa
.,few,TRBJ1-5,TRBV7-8,TGTGCCAGCAGCCTCGGACCCAACCCCCTCGGTCAGCCCCAGCATTTT,CASSLGPNPLGQPQHF
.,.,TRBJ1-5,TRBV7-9,TGTGCCAGCAGCTTAGGGGGGGGAGAGCCCCAGCATTTT,CASSLGGGEPQHF
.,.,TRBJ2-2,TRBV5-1,TGCGCCAGCAGCTCTGGACACTCGAACACCGGGGAGCTGTTTTTT,CASSSGHSNTGELFF
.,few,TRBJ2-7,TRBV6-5,TGTGCCAGCAGACCCCGCCAAACAGGGTTAGACTACGAGCAGTACTTC,CASRPRQTGLDYEQYF
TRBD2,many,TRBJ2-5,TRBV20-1,TGCAGTGCTAGAAGGGATCGGACTAGCGCCGGTAACGGGACCCAGTACTTC,CSARRDRTSAGNGTQYF
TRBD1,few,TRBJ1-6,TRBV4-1,TGCGCCAGCAGCCGAACTGCCGGGACAGGGCTATATTCAAGTTCACCCCTCCACTTT,CASSRTAGTGLYSSSPLHF
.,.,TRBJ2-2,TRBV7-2,TGTGCCAGCAGTCCTGCCGGGACCTTCGGGGAGCTGTTTTTT,CASSPAGTFGELFF
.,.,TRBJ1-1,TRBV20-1,TGCAGTGCTAGAGAGACTGGAAGGGCCACTGAAGCTTTCTTT,CSARETGRATEAFF
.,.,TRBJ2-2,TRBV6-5,TGTGCCAGCAGTTACTTTTCGAACACCGGGGAGCTGTTTTTT,CASSYFSNTGELFF
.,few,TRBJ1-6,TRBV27,TGTGCCAGCAAGGGGGGCTTCGTACATTCACCCCTCCACTTT,CASKGGFVHSPLHF
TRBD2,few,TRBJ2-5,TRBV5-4,TGTGCCAGCAGCCCCGGTGGGGGGGTTGTGCTGGAGACCCAGTACTTC,CASSPGGGVVLETQYF
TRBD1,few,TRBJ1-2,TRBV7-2,TGTGCCAGCAGCTCCTTCAGGGGGAGAAGTTATGGCTACACCTTC,CASSSFRGRSYGYTF
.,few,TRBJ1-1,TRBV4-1,TGCGCCAGCAGCCAAGATGGGATCGCTTTCTTT,CASSQDGIAFF
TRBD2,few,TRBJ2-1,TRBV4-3,TGCGCCAGCAGCCAAGATCGAGTCGGATTGGTTAGCGGGGGGATCGATGAGCAGTTCTTC,CASSQDRVGLVSGGIDEQFF
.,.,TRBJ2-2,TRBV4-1,TGCGCCAGCAGCCAACACCCGACGGGAAACACCGGGGAGCTGTTTTTT,CASSQHPTGNTGELFF
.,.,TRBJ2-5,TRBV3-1,TGTGCCAGCAGCCGATATCAAGAAGTCCAAGAGACCCAGTACTTC,CASSRYQEVQETQYF
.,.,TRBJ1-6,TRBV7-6,TGTGCCAGCAGCTTAGGGAGCCGCAGCTCCTATAATTCACCCCTCCACTTT,CASSLGSRSSYNSPLHF
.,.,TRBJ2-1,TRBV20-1,TGCAGTGCTAGGGATTACAATGAGCAGTTCTTC,CSARDYNEQFF
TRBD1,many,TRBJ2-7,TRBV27,TGTGCCAGCATGTACTCAGGGGGTGTCATCTACGAGCAGTACTTC,CASMYSGGVIYEQYF
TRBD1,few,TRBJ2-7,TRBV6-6,TGTGCCAGCAGTTACGTCCCGGACAGGGGGCTCGAGCAGTACTTC,CASSYVPDRGLEQYF
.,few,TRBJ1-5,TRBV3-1,TGTGCCAGCAGCCAAGATCGTACAAATCCGCCCCAGCATTTT,CASSQDRTNPPQHF
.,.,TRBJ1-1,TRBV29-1,TGCAGCGTCGTGGGCGCTTTCTTT,CSVVGAFF
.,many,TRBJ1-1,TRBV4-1,TGCGCCAGCAGCCCCCGGGAGGTCACTGAAGCTTTCTTT,CASSPREVTEAFF
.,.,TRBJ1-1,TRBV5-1,TGCGCCAGCAGCTTGCAGGGCTCCGAAGCTTTCTTT,CASSLQGSEAFF
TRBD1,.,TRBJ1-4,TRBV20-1,TGCGGGCTACAGGGGTTCGTGAGTGAAAAACTGTTTTTT,CGLQGFVSEKLFF
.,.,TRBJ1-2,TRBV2,TGTGCCAGCAGGAGATCAGGGCTCCCTAACTATGGCTACACCTTC,CASRRSGLPNYGYTF
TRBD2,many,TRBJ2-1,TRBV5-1,TGCGCCAGCAGCTTGCCGGGGGGCTCCTACAATGAGCAGTTCTTC,CASSLPGGSYNEQFF
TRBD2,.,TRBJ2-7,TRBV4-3,TGCGCCAGCAGCCAAGACTTGGCGGGGGGAAATATCGCCTACGAGCAGTACTTC,CASSQDLAGGNIAYEQYF
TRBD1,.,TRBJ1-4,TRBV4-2,TGTGCCAGCAGCCAATCCCCCGGGACAGGGGGTGAAAAACTGTTTTTT,CASSQSPGTGGEKLFF
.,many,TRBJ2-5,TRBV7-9,TGTGCCAGCAGCTTGGATCCGGAGACCCAGTACTTC,CASSLDPETQYF
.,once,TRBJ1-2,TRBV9,TGTGCCAGCAGCGTAGTGCTTAACTATGGCTTCACCTTC,CASSVVLNYGFTF
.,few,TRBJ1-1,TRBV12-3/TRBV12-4,TGTGCCAGCAGACCTGACACCTCTCGGGTCACTGAAGCTTTCTTT,CASRPDTSRVTEAFF
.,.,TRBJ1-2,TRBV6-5,TGTGCCAGCACCCTGGACACGAACTATGGCTACACCTTC,CASTLDTNYGYTF
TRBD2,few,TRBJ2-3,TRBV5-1,TGCGCCAGCAGCTGGGGAGCGGGGGGCTCAGATACGCAGTATTTT,CASSWGAGGSDTQYF
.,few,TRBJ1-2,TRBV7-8,TGTGCCAGCAGCTTAGCCAGGGATAACTATGGCTACACCTTC,CASSLARDNYGYTF
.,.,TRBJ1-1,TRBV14,TGTGCCAGCAGCCAAGTAGGACAAGGAGGAGGAGGCACTGAAGCTTTCTTT,CASSQVGQGGGGTEAFF
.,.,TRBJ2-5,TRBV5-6,TGTGCCAGCAGCTTGGCTAGTAAGGAGACCCAGTACTTC,CASSLASKETQYF
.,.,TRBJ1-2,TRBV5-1,TGCGCCAGCGTCTCGGAACCTGGATATGGCTACACCTTC,CASVSEPGYGYTF
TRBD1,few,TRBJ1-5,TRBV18,TGTGCCAGCTCAGAGGGGGCGGACCAGCCCCAGCATTTT,CASSEGADQPQHF
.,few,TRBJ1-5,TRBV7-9,TGTGCCAGCAGCCCTTCGGACGGGCCGAATCAGCCCCAGCATTTT,CASSPSDGPNQPQHF
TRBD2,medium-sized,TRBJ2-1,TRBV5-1,TGCGCCAGCAGCTTGGCCCCCCTAGCGGGGGGTTACAATGAGCAGTTCTTC,CASSLAPLAGGYNEQFF
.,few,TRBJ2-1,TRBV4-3,TGCGCCAGCAGCCAAGCGTTCTTGACGACCTACAATGAGCAGTTCTTC,CASSQAFLTTYNEQFF
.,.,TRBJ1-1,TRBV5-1,TGCGCCAGCAGACAGGGCTGGAGCACTGAAGCTTTCTTT,CASRQGWSTEAFF
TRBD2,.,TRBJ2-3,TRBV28,TGTGCCAGCAGTTTAGCCGCCGGGGGGGCCCAACTCACAGATACGCAGTATTTT,CASSLAAGGAQLTDTQYF
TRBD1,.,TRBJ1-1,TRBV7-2,TGTGCCAGCAGCTTAGGAGCCCCGGGACAGGGAACAGCTTTCTTT,CASSLGAPGQGTAFF
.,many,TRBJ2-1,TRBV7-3,TGTGCCAGCAGCTTAACTCCGGGGAGCCTCTACAATGAGCAGTTCTTC,CASSLTPGSLYNEQFF
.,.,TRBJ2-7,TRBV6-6,TGTGCCAGCAGTTACTCGTCGGGGGCCCTGGGGGGGCAGTACTTC,CASSYSSGALGGQYF
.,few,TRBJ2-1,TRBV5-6,TGTGCCAGCAGCCCCTGGGGGGCAGGGTATGAGCAGTTCTTC,CASSPWGAGYEQFF
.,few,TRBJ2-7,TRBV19,TGTGCCAGTAGTGATAGGGGACTTTACGAGCAGTACTTC,CASSDRGLYEQYF
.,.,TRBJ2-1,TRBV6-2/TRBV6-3,TGTGCCAGCAGTATCCTAGGGCAGGGCTCCAATGAGCAGTTCTTC,CASSILGQGSNEQFF
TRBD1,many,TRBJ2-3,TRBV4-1,TGCGCCAGCAGCCGTCCCGGGACAGTTTCAGATACGCAGTATTTT,CASSRPGTVSDTQYF
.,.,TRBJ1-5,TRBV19,TGTGCCAGTAGTAGACAGGTTCGCAATCAGCCCCAGCATTTT,CASSRQVRNQPQHF
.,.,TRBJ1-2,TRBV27,TGTGCCAGCAGCCCACTGCCGTCAGTCGGGAGTAGCTTC,CASSPLPSVGSSF
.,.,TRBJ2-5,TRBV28,TGTGCCAGCAGTCTTTATCTCCAAGAGACCCAGTACTTC,CASSLYLQETQYF
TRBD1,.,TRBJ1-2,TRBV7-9,TGTGCCAGCAGCCTAGACAGGGAAGGCTACACCTTC,CASSLDREGYTF
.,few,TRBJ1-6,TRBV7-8,TGTGCCAGCAGCTTAGCTGGCGAGACCCTCCACTTT,CASSLAGETLHF
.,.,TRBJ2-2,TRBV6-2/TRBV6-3,TGTGCCAGCAGTTTAGGCAGGACAAGCACCGGGGAGCTGTTTTTT,CASSLGRTSTGELFF
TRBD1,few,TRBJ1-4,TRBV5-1,TGCGCCAGCAGCGACGGGACAGGGAGAGAAAAACTGTTTTTT,CASSDGTGREKLFF
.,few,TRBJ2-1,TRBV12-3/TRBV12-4,TGTGCCAGCAGTTTAGCGGGGGGAAGGCATGAGCAGTTCTTC,CASSLAGGRHEQFF
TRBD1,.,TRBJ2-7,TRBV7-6,TGTGCCAGCAGCTTATTAGGGGGGACAGGGGCCGTCGAGCAGTACTTC,CASSLLGGTGAVEQYF